This record covers a single T cell receptor (beta chain). Its target is unknown. Only in-frame clones appear in the TCRdb table, and some are missing; sequencing was by immunoSEQ multiplex PCR. The repertoire includes roughly 93,000 clones, 85% to 95% of them detected once, and about 1.5% sits in the top ten. Per germline, CDR1 SGHDT and CDR2 YYEEEE. The CDR3 is 13 amino acids. The V end was cut by 2 bases, the J end by 3 bases, with 5 bases between. This sample is part of a study of siplizumab effects on memory and regulatory T cells. Findings and limits, study-wide: Tracing alloreactive clones into unstimulated subsets worked for only a minor fraction of them.

This chain connects TRBV5-6 to TRBJ2-2; no clear D gene. This clonotype was sampled from a human donor in good health. Sequencing was carried out using non-Treg CD4+ T cells sorted from blood. The CDR3 coding sequence is TGTGCCAGCAGCTTCCGTTACACCGGGGAGCTGTTTTTT. Translation: CASSFRYTGELFF.